Listed below are T cell receptor beta chains from one sample, sequenced in a study of T-cell memory formation after mild COVID-19. TCRdb redid the calling of the 5' RACE reads with MiXCR, one entry per CDR3 protein. The data contain about 610,000 distinct CDR3 sequences, 15% to 20% of them singletons. The sequenced sample was PBMCs or a T cell subset sorted from them (not recorded which). The receptors shown here come from an adult woman who had mild COVID-19 (a few samples of this study predate the infection). Cell type and time point are not known. CDR3s leave out the opening cysteine and the closing phenylalanine or tryptophan. Part of the rows lack a size; the others show once, few, many or a class for expanded clones.

TRBV4-3	few	TRBJ2-7	ASSFSGTGESYEQ
TRBV2	.	TRBJ2-6	ASTPGDAGANVLT
TRBV5-5	.	TRBJ1-1	ASSPFNDGGNTEAF
TRBV27	.	TRBJ2-3	ASRLGTSGDADTQY
TRBV6-5	few	TRBJ2-5	ATQGSGGGETQY
TRBV24-1	.	TRBJ1-4	ATSGGPGPNSWF
TRBV11-2	few	TRBJ2-3	ASSSRTSGGTDTQY
TRBV20-1	.	TRBJ2-7	SAKGGSDYEQY
TRBV4-1	few	TRBJ2-5	ASSPLTIAGDQETQY
TRBV15	.	TRBJ2-2	ATSKGLAGVRTGELF
TRBV5-1	.	TRBJ1-3	ASSKTGATSGNTIY
TRBV6-5	few	TRBJ2-7	ASSYPTGGSYEQY
TRBV12-3/TRBV12-4	few	TRBJ2-2	ASSSGLAKAGELF
TRBV18	few	TRBJ1-2	ASSPSPYGYT
TRBV5-1	few	TRBJ2-4	ASSLAEGRDIQY
TRBV5-1	.	TRBJ2-1	ASRGVGYNEQF
TRBV7-9	many	TRBJ2-1	ASSPLAGGSYNEQF
TRBV12-5	few	TRBJ2-1	ASRNPLALSYNEQF
TRBV18	many	TRBJ1-3	ASSQGGGNTIY
TRBV19	many	TRBJ2-6	ASSRDGSSGANVLT
TRBV5-1	.	TRBJ2-5	ASSLAGRVETQY
TRBV7-3	few	TRBJ1-1	ASSSSANTEAF
TRBV20-1	few	TRBJ2-3	SARVPSGGGQSADTQY
TRBV27	few	TRBJ2-1	ASSFRVSGSYNEQF
TRBV6-5	.	TRBJ2-7	ASSYQTSGPTYEQY
TRBV12-3/TRBV12-4	.	TRBJ2-3	ASLSSRLAGGPKDTQY
TRBV29-1	.	TRBJ2-5	SVRDRGETQY
TRBV6-1	.	TRBJ1-5	ASSLTGSTYQPQH
TRBV18	.	TRBJ1-2	ASSPSQGKEYGYT
TRBV12-3/TRBV12-4	.	TRBJ2-5	ASSLVVGVGETQY
TRBV20-1	.	TRBJ2-4	SAMPSENIQY